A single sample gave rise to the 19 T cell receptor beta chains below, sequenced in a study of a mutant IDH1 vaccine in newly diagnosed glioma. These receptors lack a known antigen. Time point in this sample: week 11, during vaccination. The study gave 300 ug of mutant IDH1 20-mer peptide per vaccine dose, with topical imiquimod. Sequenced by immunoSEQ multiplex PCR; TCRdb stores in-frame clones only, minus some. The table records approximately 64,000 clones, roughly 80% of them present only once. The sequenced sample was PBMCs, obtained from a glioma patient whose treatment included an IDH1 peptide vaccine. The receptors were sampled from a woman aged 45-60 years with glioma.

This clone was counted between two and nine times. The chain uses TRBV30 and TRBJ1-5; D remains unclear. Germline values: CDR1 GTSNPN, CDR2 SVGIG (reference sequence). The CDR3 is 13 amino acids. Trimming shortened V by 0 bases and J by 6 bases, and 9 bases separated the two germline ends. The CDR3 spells CAWSVTPRQPQHF. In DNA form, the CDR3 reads TGTGCCTGGAGTGTAACCCCTCGTCAGCCCCAGCATTTT.

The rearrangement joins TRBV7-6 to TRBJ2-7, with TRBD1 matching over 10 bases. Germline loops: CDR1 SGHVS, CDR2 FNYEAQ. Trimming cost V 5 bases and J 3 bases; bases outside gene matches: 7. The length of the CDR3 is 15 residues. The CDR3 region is CASSTRQGAFYEQYF. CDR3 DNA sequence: TGTGCCAGCAGCACAAGACAGGGGGCCTTCTACGAGCAGTACTTC.

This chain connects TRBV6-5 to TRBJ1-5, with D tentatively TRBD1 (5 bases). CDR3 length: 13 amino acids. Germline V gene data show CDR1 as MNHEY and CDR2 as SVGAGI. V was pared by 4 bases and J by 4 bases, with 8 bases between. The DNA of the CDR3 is TGTGCCAGCAGTTCGTCAGGGAATCAGCCCCAGCATTTT. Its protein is CASSSSGNQPQHF.

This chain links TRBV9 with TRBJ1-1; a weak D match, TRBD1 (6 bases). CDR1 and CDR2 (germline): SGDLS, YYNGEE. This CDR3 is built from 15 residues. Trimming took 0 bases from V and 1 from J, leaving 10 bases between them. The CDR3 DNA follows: TGTGCCAGCAGCGTAGTGGGGGGCAGGAACACTGAAGCTTTCTTT. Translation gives CASSVVGGRNTEAFF.

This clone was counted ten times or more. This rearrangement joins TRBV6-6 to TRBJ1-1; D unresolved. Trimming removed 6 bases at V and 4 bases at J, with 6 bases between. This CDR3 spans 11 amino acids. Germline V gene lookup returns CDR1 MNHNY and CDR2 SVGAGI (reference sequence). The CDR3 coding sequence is TGTGCCAGCAGCGGAATCACTGAAGCTTTCTTT. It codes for CASSGITEAFF.

This chain's CDR3 is CASSFGLRDEKLFF. The CDR3 DNA reads TGTGCCAGCAGCTTTGGCCTTCGTGATGAAAAACTGTTTTTT. The J gene is TRBJ1-4, the V gene TRBV5-6; D not certain. The CDR3 sequence is 14 residues long. Germline V gives CDR1 SGHDT, CDR2 YYEEEE. Trimming pared 2 bases from V and 6 bases from J, leaving 11 bases between.

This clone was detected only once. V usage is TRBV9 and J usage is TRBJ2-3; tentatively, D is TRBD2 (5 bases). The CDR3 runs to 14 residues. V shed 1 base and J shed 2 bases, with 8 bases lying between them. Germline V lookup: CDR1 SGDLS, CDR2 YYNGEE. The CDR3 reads CASSVIGVTDTQYF. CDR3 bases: TGTGCCAGCAGCGTAATCGGGGTCACAGATACGCAGTATTTT.

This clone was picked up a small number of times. The CDR3 DNA reads as TGCGCCAGCAGCTTGGCGGGAGGGTACGAGACCCAGTACTTC. Translation gives CASSLAGGYETQYF. The rearrangement uses TRBV5-1 and TRBJ2-5; 8 nucleotides agree with TRBD2. This CDR3 is built from 14 residues. The V and J ends lost 0 bases and 5 bases, in that order; junction bases with no gene match: 3. Germline V gives CDR1 SGHRS, CDR2 YFSETQ.

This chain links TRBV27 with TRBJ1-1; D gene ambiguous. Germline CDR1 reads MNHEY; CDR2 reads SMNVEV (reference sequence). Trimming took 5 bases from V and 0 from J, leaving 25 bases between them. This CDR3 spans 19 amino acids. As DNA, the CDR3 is TGTGCCAGCAGTCCACTCTCAGGTCCCCCGACGATTATGAACACTGAAGCTTTCTTT. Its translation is CASSPLSGPPTIMNTEAFF.

The CDR3 DNA sequence: TGCGCCAGCAGCTCCGGCGCCCAGTCTCCCGGTTACGAAGCTTTCTTT. This codes for CASSSGAQSPGYEAFF. The chain recombines TRBV5-1 with TRBJ1-1; no clear D. The CDR3 extends over 16 amino acids. CDR1 and CDR2 from the germline V gene are SGHRS and YFSETQ. Trimming stripped 3 bases from V and 8 bases from J, with 23 bases between. The variable domain in full, completed from reference TRBV5-1 and TRBJ1-1, reads KAGVTQTPRYLIKTRGQQVTLSCSPISGHRSVSWYQQTPGQGLQFLFEYFSETQRNKGNFPGRFSGRQFSNSRSEMNVSTLELGDSALYLCASSSGAQSPGYEAFFGQGTRLTVV.

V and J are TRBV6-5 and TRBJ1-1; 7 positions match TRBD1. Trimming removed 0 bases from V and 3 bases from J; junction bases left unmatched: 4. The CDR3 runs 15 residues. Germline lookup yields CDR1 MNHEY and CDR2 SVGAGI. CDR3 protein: CASSYSLTGDTEAFF. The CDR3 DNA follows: TGTGCCAGCAGTTACTCCTTAACAGGGGACACTGAAGCTTTCTTT.

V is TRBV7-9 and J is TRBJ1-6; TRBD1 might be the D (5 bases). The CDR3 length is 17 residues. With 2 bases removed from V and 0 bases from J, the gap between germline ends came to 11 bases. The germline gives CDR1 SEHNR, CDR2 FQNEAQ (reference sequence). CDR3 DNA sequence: TGTGCCAGCAGCTTAACGGGGGATAGCTCCTATAATTCACCCCTCCACTTT. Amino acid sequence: CASSLTGDSSYNSPLHF. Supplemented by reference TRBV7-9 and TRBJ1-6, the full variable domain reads DTGVSQNPRHKITKRGQNVTFRCDPISEHNRLYWYRQTLGQGPEFLTYFQNEAQLEKSRLLSDRFSAERPKGSFSTLEIQRTEQGDSAMYLCASSLTGDSSYNSPLHFGNGTRLTVT.

The DNA for the CDR3 is TGTGCCAGCAGTTATAAATCCAGGGGGCTGAACACTGAAGCTTTCTTT. Translated, it gives CASSYKSRGLNTEAFF. V and J are TRBV6-5 and TRBJ1-1, with 8 bases identical to TRBD1. This CDR3 has 16 amino acids. Germline V gene sequence: CDR1 MNHEY, CDR2 SVGAGI. J lost 0 bases, V lost 3 bases, and 6 bases had no gene match.

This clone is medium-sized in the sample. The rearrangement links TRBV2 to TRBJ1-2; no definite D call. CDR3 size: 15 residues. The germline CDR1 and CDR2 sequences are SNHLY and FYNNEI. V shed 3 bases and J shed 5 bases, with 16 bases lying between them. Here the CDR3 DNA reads TGTGCCAGCAGTGATGCTGTACCTTCCTTATATGGCTACACCTTC. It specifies CASSDAVPSLYGYTF. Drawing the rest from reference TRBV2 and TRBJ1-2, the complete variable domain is EPEVTQTPSHQVTQMGQEVILRCVPISNHLYFYWYRQILGQKVEFLVSFYNNEISEKSEIFDDQFSVERPDGSNFTLKIRSTKLEDSAMYFCASSDAVPSLYGYTFGSGTRLTVV.

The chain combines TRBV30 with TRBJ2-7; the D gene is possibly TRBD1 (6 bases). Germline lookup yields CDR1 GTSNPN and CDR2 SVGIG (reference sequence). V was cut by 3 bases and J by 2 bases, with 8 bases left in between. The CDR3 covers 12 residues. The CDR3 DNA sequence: TGTGCCTGGAGGGACAGAACCTACGAGCAGTACTTC. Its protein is CAWRDRTYEQYF.

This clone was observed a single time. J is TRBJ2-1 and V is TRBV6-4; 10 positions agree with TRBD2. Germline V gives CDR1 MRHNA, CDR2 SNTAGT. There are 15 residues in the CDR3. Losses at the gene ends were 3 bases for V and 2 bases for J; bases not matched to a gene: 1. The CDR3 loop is CASSESGGAYNEQFF. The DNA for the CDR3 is TGTGCCAGCAGTGAAAGCGGGGGGGCCTACAATGAGCAGTTCTTC.

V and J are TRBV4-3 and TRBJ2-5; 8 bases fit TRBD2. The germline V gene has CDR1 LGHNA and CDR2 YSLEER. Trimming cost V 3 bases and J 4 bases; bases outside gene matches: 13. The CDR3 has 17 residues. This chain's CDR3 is CASSQGSGERVVETQYF. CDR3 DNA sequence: TGCGCCAGCAGCCAGGGTAGCGGGGAGCGGGTTGTAGAGACCCAGTACTTC.

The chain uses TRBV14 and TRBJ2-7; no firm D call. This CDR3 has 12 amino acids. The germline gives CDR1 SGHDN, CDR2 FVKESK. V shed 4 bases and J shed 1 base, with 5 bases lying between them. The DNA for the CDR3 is TGTGCCAGCAGCCGGGCATCCTACGAGCAGTACTTC. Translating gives CASSRASYEQYF.

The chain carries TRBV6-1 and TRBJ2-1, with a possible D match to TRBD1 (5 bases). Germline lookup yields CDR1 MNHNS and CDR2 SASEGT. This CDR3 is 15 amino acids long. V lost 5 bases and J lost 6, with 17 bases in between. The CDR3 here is CASSLGPNTGNEQFF. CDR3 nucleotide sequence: TGTGCCAGCAGTTTGGGCCCCAATACAGGCAATGAGCAGTTCTTC.